What follows are 14 T cell receptor beta chains derived from one specimen sequenced in a study of blood T cell repertoires in COVID-19. Sequenced by immunoSEQ multiplex PCR; TCRdb stores in-frame clones only, minus some. Among under 300,000 clones listed, roughly nine tenths were seen once. Sequenced material: peripheral blood. The receptors derive from a woman aged 40 to 55 who had recovered from COVID-19.

This chain connects TRBV19 to TRBJ2-5; weak D call: TRBD1 (5 bases). Looked up from germline, CDR1 is LNHDA and CDR2 is SQIVND (reference sequence). This CDR3 comprises 13 residues. V lost 5 bases to trimming and J lost 2 bases, with 9 bases between them. The CDR3 region is CASSGAGQETQYF. CDR3 coding DNA: TGTGCCAGTAGTGGGGCCGGGCAAGAGACCCAGTACTTC.

The genes are TRBV5-1 and TRBJ2-1; D might be TRBD2 (6 bases). The CDR3 length is 11 residues. V was pared by 2 bases and J by 10 bases, with 7 bases between. Germline loops: CDR1 SGHRS, CDR2 YFSETQ. The CDR3 region is CASSFGLEQFF. CDR3 DNA: TGCGCCAGCAGCTTCGGACTAGAGCAGTTCTTC.

The chain joins TRBV5-6 to TRBJ2-7; D gene ambiguous. The CDR3 runs 14 residues. Germline V lookup: CDR1 SGHDT, CDR2 YYEEEE. V lost 5 bases, J lost 7 bases, and 19 bases lay in between. The CDR3, as DNA: TGTGCCAGCAGTGCCGGGTCGGTCTCCTGGGAGCAGTACGTC. Its protein product is CASSAGSVSWEQYV.

The chain uses TRBV5-1 and TRBJ2-3; weak D call: TRBD2 (5 bases). The CDR3 spans 14 residues. Germline V gene data show CDR1 as SGHRS and CDR2 as YFSETQ. V lost 0 bases, J lost 2 bases, and 7 bases lay in between. The CDR3 region is CASSLGEITDTQYF. Written as DNA, the CDR3 is TGCGCCAGCAGCTTGGGGGAGATCACAGATACGCAGTATTTT.

This rearrangement joins TRBV2 to TRBJ1-2, with TRBD1 as a possible D gene (5 bases). CDR1 and CDR2 (germline): SNHLY, FYNNEI. This CDR3 contains 15 residues. Trimming took off 2 bases at V and 4 bases at J, with 14 bases between the two ends. The CDR3 DNA sequence: TGTGCCAGCAGTGAATTAGGGCAGGGCGCCTATGGCTACACCTTC. It codes for CASSELGQGAYGYTF.

The V and J genes are TRBV2 and TRBJ2-7, with TRBD1 as a possible D gene (5 bases). The CDR3 is 15 residues long. The ends were cut back, 4 bases at V and 0 bases at J, with 13 bases in the middle. Germline V lookup: CDR1 SNHLY, CDR2 FYNNEI. The CDR3 loop reads CASSVQGTSSYEQYF. Written as DNA, the CDR3 is TGTGCCAGCAGTGTTCAGGGTACGAGCTCCTACGAGCAGTACTTC. The full variable domain, with the rest looked up from reference TRBV2 and TRBJ2-7, is EPEVTQTPSHQVTQMGQEVILRCVPISNHLYFYWYRQILGQKVEFLVSFYNNEISEKSEIFDDQFSVERPDGSNFTLKIRSTKLEDSAMYFCASSVQGTSSYEQYFGPGTRLTVT.

This sequence joins TRBV24-1 and TRBJ2-3, with D possibly TRBD2 on 6 matching bases. The germline gives CDR1 KGHDR, CDR2 SFDVKD. The CDR3 totals 15 residues. V shed 2 bases and J shed 1 base, with 9 bases lying between them. CDR3 sequence: CATSDSRGGTDTQYF. The CDR3 DNA reads TGTGCCACCAGTGATTCGCGCGGGGGCACAGATACGCAGTATTTT.

This clone has only one observation. The chain recombines TRBV9 with TRBJ2-7, with D possibly being TRBD2 (6 bases). V was shortened by 0 bases and J by 1 base, with 17 bases between the two germline ends. Germline lookup yields CDR1 SGDLS and CDR2 YYNGEE. This CDR3 comprises 17 residues. The CDR3, as DNA: TGTGCCAGCAGCGTAGAGGTTCCCTGGGACTCTTCCTACGAGCAGTACGTC. It translates to CASSVEVPWDSSYEQYV.

The J gene is TRBJ1-1, the V gene TRBV4-1, with a tentative D call TRBD1 (6 bases). Germline V lookup: CDR1 MGHRA, CDR2 YSYEKL. The CDR3 length is 13 residues. V was cut by 4 bases and J by 3 bases, with 9 bases left in between. Here the CDR3 reads CASSLGGDTEAFF. CDR3 nucleotides: TGCGCCAGCAGCCTAGGGGGAGACACTGAAGCTTTCTTT.

This chain joins TRBV3-1 (or the pseudogene TRBV3-2) and TRBJ2-5, with 8 bases matching TRBD2. V trimming: 0 bases; J trimming: 5 bases; junction bases outside the gene matches: 11. Germline V gene sequence: CDR1 LGHDT, CDR2 YNNKEL (reference sequence). This CDR3 is 17 amino acids long. DNA for the CDR3: TGTGCCAGCAGCCAAGACTGGAGCGGGGGAAGGATCGAGACCCAGTACTTC. This sequence encodes CASSQDWSGGRIETQYF.

The rearrangement links TRBV24-1 to TRBJ2-7; D may be TRBD1 (5 bases). The CDR3 has 17 amino acids. Per germline, CDR1 KGHDR and CDR2 SFDVKD. V lost 1 base to trimming and J lost 4 bases, with 19 bases between them. In nucleotides, the CDR3 is TGTGCCACCAGTGATTTCCCCATCTCAGGGTCTTTGTACGAGCAGTACGTC. It specifies CATSDFPISGSLYEQYV.

The table lists this clone with a count of one. The gene calls are TRBV6-5 and TRBJ1-6; 7 bases are a match to TRBD1. V dropped 5 bases and J dropped 5; count of bases not matched to a gene: 6. Germline-derived CDR1 and CDR2 are MNHEY and SVGAGI. This CDR3 contains 15 residues. The CDR3 reads CASSIRQGHNSPLHF. The CDR3 DNA reads TGTGCCAGCAGTATTAGACAGGGACATAATTCACCCCTCCACTTT.

The genes are TRBV7-9 and TRBJ2-7; D unclear. The CDR3 is 14 amino acids. The germline V gene has CDR1 SEHNR and CDR2 FQNEAQ (reference sequence). Trimming shortened V by 2 bases and J by 4 bases, and 12 bases separated the two germline ends. As DNA, the CDR3 is TGTGCCAGCAGCTTAAGGAACAGTAAATACGAGCAGTACTTC. Translated: CASSLRNSKYEQYF.

The chain is built from TRBV12-3 or TRBV12-4 and TRBJ2-5, with 8 bases fitting TRBD2. This CDR3 is 13 amino acids long. V lost 4 bases and J lost 4; bases outside the gene matches: 2. CDR3 nucleotide sequence: TGTGCCAGCAGTTATGGGACTAGAGAGACCCAGTACTTC. Translating it yields CASSYGTRETQYF.